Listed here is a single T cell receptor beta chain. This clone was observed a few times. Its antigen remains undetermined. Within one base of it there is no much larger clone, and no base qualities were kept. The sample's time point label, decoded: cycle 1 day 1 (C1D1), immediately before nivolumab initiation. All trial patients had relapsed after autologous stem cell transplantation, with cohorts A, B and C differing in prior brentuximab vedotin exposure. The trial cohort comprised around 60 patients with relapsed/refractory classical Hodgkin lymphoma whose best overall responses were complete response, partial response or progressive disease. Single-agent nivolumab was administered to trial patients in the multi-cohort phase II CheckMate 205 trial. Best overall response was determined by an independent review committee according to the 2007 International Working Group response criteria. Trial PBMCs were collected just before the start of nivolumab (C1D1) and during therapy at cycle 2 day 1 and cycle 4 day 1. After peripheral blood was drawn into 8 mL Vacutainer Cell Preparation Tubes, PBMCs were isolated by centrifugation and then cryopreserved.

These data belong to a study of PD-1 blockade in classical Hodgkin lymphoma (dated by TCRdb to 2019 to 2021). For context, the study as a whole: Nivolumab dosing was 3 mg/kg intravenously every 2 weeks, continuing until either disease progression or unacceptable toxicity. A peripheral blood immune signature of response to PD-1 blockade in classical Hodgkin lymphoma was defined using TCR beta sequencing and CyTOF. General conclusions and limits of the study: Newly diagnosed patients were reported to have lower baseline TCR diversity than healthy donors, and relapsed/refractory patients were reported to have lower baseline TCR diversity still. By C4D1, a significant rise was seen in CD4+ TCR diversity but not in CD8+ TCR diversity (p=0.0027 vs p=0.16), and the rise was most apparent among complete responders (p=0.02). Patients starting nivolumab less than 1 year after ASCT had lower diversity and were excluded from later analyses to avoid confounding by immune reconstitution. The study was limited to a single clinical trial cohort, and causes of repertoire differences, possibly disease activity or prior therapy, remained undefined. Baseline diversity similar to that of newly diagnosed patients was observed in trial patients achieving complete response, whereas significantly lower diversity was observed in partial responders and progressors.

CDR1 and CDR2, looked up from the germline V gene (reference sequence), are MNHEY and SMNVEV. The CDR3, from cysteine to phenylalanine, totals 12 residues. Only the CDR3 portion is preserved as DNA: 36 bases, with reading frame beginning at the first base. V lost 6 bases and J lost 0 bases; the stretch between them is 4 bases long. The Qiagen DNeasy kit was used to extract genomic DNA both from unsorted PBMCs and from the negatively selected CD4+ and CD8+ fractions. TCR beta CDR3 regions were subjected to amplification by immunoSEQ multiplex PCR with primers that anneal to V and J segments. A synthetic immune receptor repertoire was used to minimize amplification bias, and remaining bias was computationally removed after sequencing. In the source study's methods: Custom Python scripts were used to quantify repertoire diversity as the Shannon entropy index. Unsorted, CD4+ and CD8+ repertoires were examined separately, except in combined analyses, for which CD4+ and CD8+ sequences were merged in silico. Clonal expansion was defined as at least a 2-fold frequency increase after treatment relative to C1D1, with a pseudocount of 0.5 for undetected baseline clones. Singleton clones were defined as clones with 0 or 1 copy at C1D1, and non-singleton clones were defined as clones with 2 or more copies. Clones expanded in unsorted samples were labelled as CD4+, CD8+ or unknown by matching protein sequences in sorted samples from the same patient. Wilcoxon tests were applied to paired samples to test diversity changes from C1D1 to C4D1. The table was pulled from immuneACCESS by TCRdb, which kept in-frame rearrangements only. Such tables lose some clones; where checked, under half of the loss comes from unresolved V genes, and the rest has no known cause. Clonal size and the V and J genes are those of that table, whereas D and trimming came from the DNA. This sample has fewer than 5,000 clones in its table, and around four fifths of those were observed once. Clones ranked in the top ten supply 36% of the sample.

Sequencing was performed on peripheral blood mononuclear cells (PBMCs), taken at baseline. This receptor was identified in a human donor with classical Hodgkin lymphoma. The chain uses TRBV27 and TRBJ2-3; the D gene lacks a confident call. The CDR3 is CASRISTDTQYF. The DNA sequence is TGTGCCAGCAGGATAAGCACAGATACGCAGTATTTT.